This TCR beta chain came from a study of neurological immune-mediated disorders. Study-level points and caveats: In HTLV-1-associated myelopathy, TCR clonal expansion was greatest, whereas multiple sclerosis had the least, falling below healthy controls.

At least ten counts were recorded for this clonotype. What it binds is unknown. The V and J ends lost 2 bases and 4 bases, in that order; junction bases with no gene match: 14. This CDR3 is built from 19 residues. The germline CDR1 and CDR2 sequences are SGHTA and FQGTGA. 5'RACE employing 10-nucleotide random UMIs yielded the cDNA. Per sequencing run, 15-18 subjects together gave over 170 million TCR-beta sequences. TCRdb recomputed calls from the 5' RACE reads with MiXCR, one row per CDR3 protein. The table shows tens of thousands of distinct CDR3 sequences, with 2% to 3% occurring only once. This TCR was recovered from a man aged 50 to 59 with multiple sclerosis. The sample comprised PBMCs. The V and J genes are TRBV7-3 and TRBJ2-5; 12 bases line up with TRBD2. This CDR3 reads CASSLDPGLAGPKGETQYF. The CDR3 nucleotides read TGTGCCAGCAGCTTAGATCCTGGACTAGCGGGGCCCAAGGGAGAGACCCAGTACTTC.